Listed here is a single TCR beta chain. This sample stems from a study of T cell changes during pregnancy in multiple sclerosis. The V and J ends lost 2 bases and 1 base respectively, with 12 bases between them. The CDR3 spans 15 residues. Germline V CDR1 and CDR2: SGHRS, YFSETQ. TCRdb keeps only in-frame clones here, not all; method: immunoSEQ multiplex PCR. The profile shows tens of thousands of clones, 91% of them singletons. Sequences were derived from peripheral blood, sampled in the third trimester of pregnancy. V and J are TRBV5-1 and TRBJ2-5, with D possibly TRBD1 on 6 matching bases. The receptor comes from a female donor in good health, enrolled as a control in a pregnancy study. The CDR3 coding sequence is TGCGCCAGCAGCTTCTTAAGGGACACCCAAGAGACCCAGTACTTC. Its translation is CASSFLRDTQETQYF.